The 8 T cell receptor beta chains listed next were all sequenced from one sample in a study of shared clonotypes between healthy human individuals. Assay: immunoSEQ multiplex PCR; the TCRdb copy retains only in-frame clones and omits some. The data hold a few million clones, with 85% to 95% observed a single time. The sequenced material came from naive CD4+ T cells from PBMCs. Subset meaning: CD45RA+ positively selected. The receptors shown here come from a young man in good health. Some clones in this sample may be carry-over from other donors' samples.

The chain uses TRBV28 and TRBJ1-4; TRBD1 agrees at 9 bases. J was trimmed by 8 bases and V by 1 base; bases with no gene match: 8. Germline V gene lookup returns CDR1 MDHEN and CDR2 SYDVKM. This CDR3 spans 16 amino acids. The CDR3 DNA is TGTGCCAGCAGTTTATCGGGACAGGGAGATTGGGAAAAACTGTTTTTT. It is translated as CASSLSGQGDWEKLFF.

The J gene is TRBJ2-5, the V gene TRBV28; 7 bases line up with TRBD1. The length of the CDR3 is 15 residues. Trimming cost V 6 bases and J 1 base; bases outside gene matches: 8. Germline V gives CDR1 MDHEN, CDR2 SYDVKM. Written as DNA, the CDR3 is TGTGCCAGCAGCCGGGACAGAACCATCCAAGAGACCCAGTACTTC. Its protein is CASSRDRTIQETQYF.

V is TRBV6-6 and J is TRBJ1-5; D not resolved. CDR1 is MNHNY, CDR2 SVGAGI, per germline (reference sequence). The CDR3 contains 13 residues. The germline V and J ends were trimmed by 4 bases and 8 bases, with 12 bases remaining between them. CDR3 amino acids: CASSFGRAEPQHF. The CDR3 coding sequence is TGTGCCAGCAGTTTCGGCCGGGCCGAGCCCCAGCATTTT.

The chain couples TRBV28 to TRBJ1-1, with D possibly matching TRBD1 (6 bases). This CDR3 is built from 15 residues. Trimming shortened V by 1 base and J by 4 bases, and 13 bases separated the two germline ends. Per germline, CDR1 MDHEN and CDR2 SYDVKM. The CDR3 region has the DNA TGTGCCAGCAGTTTATCAGGGGTACTGGGCACTGAAGCTTTCTTT. Its protein is CASSLSGVLGTEAFF.

In nucleotides, the CDR3 is TGTGCCAGCAGCCCCTTCTTAGAGGTGTTCTTC. This encodes CASSPFLEVFF. J is TRBJ2-1 and V is TRBV14; D is unresolved. V was clipped by 4 bases and J by 15 bases, with 13 bases between them. This CDR3 is built from 11 residues. Germline loops: CDR1 SGHDN, CDR2 FVKESK.

This clone was found once. This chain links TRBV7-8 with TRBJ1-3, with D possibly matching TRBD1 (5 bases). The CDR3 loop spans 15 amino acids. V dropped 5 bases and J dropped 4 bases, with 15 bases sitting between them. The V gene's germline CDR1 is SGHVS and CDR2 FQNEAQ. The CDR3 here is CASSTGHIPGNTIYF. Here the CDR3 DNA reads TGTGCCAGCAGCACCGGACATATCCCGGGAAACACCATATATTTT.

The rearrangement uses TRBV9 and TRBJ1-6, with 7 bases matching TRBD1. Trimming removed 1 base from V and 7 bases from J; junction bases left unmatched: 8. The CDR3 sequence is 16 residues long. The V gene's germline CDR1 is SGDLS and CDR2 YYNGEE. The CDR3 region has the DNA TGTGCCAGCAGCGTATTCGACAGGGCTACGAATTCACCCCTCCACTTT. This translates into CASSVFDRATNSPLHF.

This chain uses TRBV27 with TRBJ2-5; 16 nucleotides agree with TRBD2. CDR3 length: 20 residues. Germline V gene sequence: CDR1 MNHEY, CDR2 SMNVEV (reference sequence). Germline trimming cut 6 bases from V and 1 base from J; bases unmatched to any gene: 14. The CDR3 DNA is TGTGCCAGCAGCTTAAAGTCCGGGACTAGCGGGAGGGCCTTCCAAGAGACCCAGTACTTC. Translating gives CASSLKSGTSGRAFQETQYF.